These 21 T cell receptor beta chains came from one sample sequenced in a study of human thymus T cells. It was from resections taken during corrective heart surgery that the thymus tissue came. The protocol was immunoSEQ multiplex PCR, while the TCRdb copy is restricted to in-frame clones and leaves out a portion. The sample lists some 120,000 clones, about 93% seen once, with around 0.024% in the top ten. The sample consisted of thymus tissue. These receptors came from a boy under two years old with a congenital heart defect but otherwise immunologically healthy.

The CDR3 DNA reads TGTGCTAGTGGTCTCGGTCAGCCCCAGCATTTT. Protein product: CASGLGQPQHF. J is TRBJ1-5 and V is TRBV12-5, with D hard to call. The CDR3 runs 11 residues. Trimming stripped 5 bases from V and 6 bases from J, with 5 bases between. Per germline, CDR1 LGHNT and CDR2 FRNRAP.

V usage is TRBV5-4 and J usage is TRBJ1-4, with D possibly being TRBD1 (5 bases). Germline CDR1 SGHNT, CDR2 YYREEE (reference sequence). CDR3 length: 13 residues. The ends were cut back, 3 bases at V and 7 bases at J, with 10 bases in the middle. The CDR3, as DNA: TGTGCCAGCAGCTCAGAAGGGGTTGAAAAACTGTTTTTT. As protein: CASSSEGVEKLFF.

The V and J genes are TRBV11-3 and TRBJ1-1, with a weak D call TRBD1 (6 bases). CDR1 and CDR2 from the germline V gene are SGHNT and YENEEA. This CDR3 has 13 amino acids. Trimming removed 7 bases from V and 5 bases from J, with 14 bases in between. CDR3 nucleotide sequence: TGTGCCAGCACCGGGACACGAGGGACTGAAGCTTTCTTT. This encodes CASTGTRGTEAFF. Complete variable domain (other parts from reference TRBV11-3 and TRBJ1-1): EAGVVQSPRYKIIEKKQPVAFWCNPISGHNTLYWYLQNLGQGPELLIRYENEEAVDDSQLPKDRFSAERLKGVDSTLKIQPAELGDSAVYLCASTGTRGTEAFFGQGTRLTVV.

This sequence joins TRBV4-1 and TRBJ2-7; TRBD1 is a possible D gene (5 bases). The CDR3 runs to 14 residues. In germline, CDR1 is MGHRA, CDR2 YSYEKL. Trimming took off 0 bases at V and 1 base at J, with 7 bases between the two ends. DNA of the CDR3: TGCGCCAGCAGCCAAGATAGGGGTTCCTACGAGCAGTACTTC. Its protein is CASSQDRGSYEQYF.

This clone has more than one count but fewer than ten. V is TRBV30 and J is TRBJ1-2, with D possibly being TRBD1 (6 bases). This CDR3 comprises 13 residues. Looked up from germline, CDR1 is GTSNPN and CDR2 is SVGIG (reference sequence). The germline V and J ends were trimmed by 2 bases and 6 bases, with 13 bases remaining between them. As DNA, the CDR3 is TGTGCCTGGAGTCGGGGGCAGGATCATGGCTACACCTTC. Its protein product is CAWSRGQDHGYTF.

The V and J genes are TRBV15 and TRBJ1-3; TRBD1 agrees at 7 bases. The CDR3 runs 15 residues. Germline assignment: CDR1 LNHNV and CDR2 YYDKDF (reference sequence). Trimming cost V 3 bases and J 4 bases; bases outside gene matches: 6. The CDR3 nucleotides are TGTGCCACCAGCAGCAACACAGGGGACGGAAACACCATATATTTT. It is translated as CATSSNTGDGNTIYF.

The V and J genes are TRBV5-6 and TRBJ1-5; no firm D call. The CDR3 contains 15 residues. Per germline, CDR1 SGHDT and CDR2 YYEEEE. Trimming cost V 2 bases and J 1 base, with 10 bases left between them. The CDR3 loop is CASSFVGESNQPQHF. The CDR3 DNA reads TGTGCCAGCAGCTTCGTGGGTGAGAGCAATCAGCCCCAGCATTTT.

In this sample, this clone turned up once. The chain has TRBV28 and TRBJ2-5; 8 bases fit TRBD1. The J segment lost 5 bases and the V segment lost 3 bases, leaving 17 bases of the junction unmatched. CDR1 and CDR2 (germline): MDHEN, SYDVKM. The CDR3 spans 18 residues. As DNA, the CDR3 is TGTGCCAGCAGTTTTCTATCCCGGTGTCGGACAGGGCAGGAGACCCAGTACTTC. This translates into CASSFLSRCRTGQETQYF.

V and J are TRBV14 and TRBJ2-4; 7 nucleotides line up with TRBD1. The CDR3 is 18 residues long. Germline-derived CDR1 and CDR2 are SGHDN and FVKESK. Trimming took 4 bases from V and 0 from J; bases not matched to a gene: 12. The CDR3 region has the DNA TGTGCCAGCAGCCTAAGTCTTAAGACAGGGACAGCCAAAAACATTCAGTACTTC. Protein product: CASSLSLKTGTAKNIQYF.

The rearrangement uses TRBV5-4 and TRBJ1-2, with unresolved D. In germline, CDR1 is SGHNT, CDR2 YYREEE (reference sequence). The CDR3 has 12 amino acids. Trimming left V 2 bases short and J 4 bases short, with 6 bases between. CDR3 protein: CASSFRGYGYTF. For the CDR3, the DNA is TGTGCCAGCAGCTTTCGAGGCTATGGCTACACCTTC.

The V and J genes are TRBV28 and TRBJ1-5; no firm D call. V lost 6 bases and J 1 base, leaving 19 bases between the germline ends. This CDR3 is built from 17 residues. The germline CDR1 and CDR2 sequences are MDHEN and SYDVKM. CDR3 in DNA: TGTGCCAGCAGCCTAAACCTAGGGCTCCCGAGCAATCAGCCCCAGCATTTT. Amino acids: CASSLNLGLPSNQPQHF.

The rearrangement links TRBV6-5 to TRBJ1-1; possibly TRBD1 for D (6 bases). V was shortened by 6 bases and J by 1 base, with 15 bases between the two germline ends. Germline V gives CDR1 MNHEY, CDR2 SVGAGI. This CDR3 is built from 15 residues. In DNA, the CDR3 is TGTGCCAGCAGGGAGCAGGGGCGCAGGAACACTGAAGCTTTCTTT. It is translated as CASREQGRRNTEAFF.

CDR3 amino acids: CASSEWSLGWVTEAFF. The DNA for the CDR3 is TGTGCCAGCAGTGAATGGAGCCTGGGTTGGGTCACTGAAGCTTTCTTT. The J gene is TRBJ1-1, the V gene TRBV6-1; D remains ambiguous. Germline V CDR1 and CDR2: MNHNS, SASEGT. Trimming pared 2 bases from V and 4 bases from J, leaving 17 bases between. The CDR3 extends over 16 amino acids.

This clone was seen only once. The chain has TRBV7-2 and TRBJ2-3; 9 bases agree with TRBD2. CDR3 length: 17 amino acids. Germline assignment: CDR1 SGHTA and CDR2 FQGNSA. J gave up 0 bases and V 5 bases, and 9 bases lay outside the gene matches. Here the CDR3 DNA reads TGTGCCAGCAGCACCAGACTAGCGGCGCATAGCACAGATACGCAGTATTTT. Protein: CASSTRLAAHSTDTQYF.

This clone was found once. The rearrangement joins TRBV11-2 to TRBJ2-7; 8 bases are a match to TRBD2. CDR3 length equals 16 residues. V dropped 4 bases and J dropped 6; count of bases not matched to a gene: 14. Germline V lookup: CDR1 SGHAT, CDR2 FQNNGV. The CDR3 DNA reads TGTGCCAGCAGCTCCTCTACACTAGCGGTCTCTGGCGAGCAGTACTTC. This translates into CASSSSTLAVSGEQYF. The variable domain in full, completed from reference TRBV11-2 and TRBJ2-7, reads EAGVAQSPRYKIIEKRQSVAFWCNPISGHATLYWYQQILGQGPKLLIQFQNNGVVDDSQLPKDRFSAERLKGVDSTLKIQPAKLEDSAVYLCASSSSTLAVSGEQYFGPGTRLTVT.

This chain connects TRBV7-2 to TRBJ1-2; no reliable D call. CDR1 is SGHTA and CDR2 is FQGNSA in the germline V gene. Trimming pared 3 bases from V and 7 bases from J, leaving 9 bases between. The CDR3 spans 12 residues. DNA for the CDR3: TGTGCCAGCAGCTTGCCCGCGCGTGGCTACACCTTC. Protein product: CASSLPARGYTF.

The V call is TRBV7-2, the J call TRBJ2-7; TRBD2 matches 8 bases. CDR3 length equals 17 residues. V dropped 5 bases and J dropped 2; count of bases not matched to a gene: 14. Germline values: CDR1 SGHTA, CDR2 FQGNSA. CDR3 region: CASSEHGAGGGPYEQYF. CDR3 nucleotide sequence: TGTGCCAGCAGCGAACATGGCGCGGGGGGAGGGCCCTACGAGCAGTACTTC. Based on the CDR3 plus reference TRBV7-2 and TRBJ2-7, the full variable domain is GAGVSQSPSNKVTEKGKDVELRCDPISGHTALYWYRQSLGQGLEFLIYFQGNSAPDKSGLPSDRFSAERTGGSVSTLTIQRTQQEDSAVYLCASSEHGAGGGPYEQYFGPGTRLTVT.

The rearrangement uses TRBV25-1 and TRBJ2-1; the D is unclear. Germline CDR1 MGHDK, CDR2 SYGVNS. CDR3 length equals 15 residues. The V end lost 5 bases, the J end lost 1 base, and 12 bases lay between the germline ends. For the CDR3, the DNA is TGTGCCAGCAGTCCCCCGCGAGGTTCCTACAATGAGCAGTTCTTC. Its protein is CASSPPRGSYNEQFF.

In this sample, this clone turned up once. The chain recombines TRBV15 with TRBJ1-2, with a tentative D call TRBD1 (6 bases). Trimming removed 2 bases at V and 5 bases at J, with 15 bases between. This CDR3 is built from 15 residues. CDR1 and CDR2 from the germline V gene are LNHNV and YYDKDF (reference sequence). Written as DNA, the CDR3 is TGTGCCACCAGCAGACCTACAGGGAGGTGGTATGGCTACACCTTC. This encodes CATSRPTGRWYGYTF.

The genes are TRBV28 and TRBJ1-5; 8 nucleotides align to TRBD1. The length of the CDR3 is 15 residues. Trimming cost V 2 bases and J 6 bases; bases outside gene matches: 6. Germline V CDR1 and CDR2: MDHEN, SYDVKM. The DNA for the CDR3 is TGTGCCAGCAGTTTAGCAGGGGGCGGGATTCAGCCCCAGCATTTT. Amino acids: CASSLAGGGIQPQHF.

The J gene is TRBJ2-1, the V gene TRBV6-1, with D maybe TRBD1 (5 bases). V gave up 6 bases and J gave up 7 bases, with 16 bases separating them. This CDR3 has 14 amino acids. The germline V gene encodes CDR1 MNHNS and CDR2 SASEGT. CDR3 protein: CASRQGRMGNEQFF. CDR3 nucleotide sequence: TGTGCCAGCAGGCAGGGCAGAATGGGTAATGAGCAGTTCTTC.